The 8 T cell receptor beta chains in this list originate from one sample, sequenced in a study of breast tumors, draining lymph nodes, adjacent tissues. MiXCR was run by TCRdb on the multiplex PCR reads, yielding one entry per CDR3 protein. The data contain over 20,000 distinct CDR3 sequences, less than 35% of them singletons. The sample comprised breast tumor tissue. Receptor source: a female donor with breast cancer. Some clones in this sample may be carry-over from other donors' samples.

The sample holds many counts of this clonotype. The rearrangement links TRBV7-3 to TRBJ1-6, with D unclear. The germline CDR1 and CDR2 sequences are SGHTA and FQGTGA. The CDR3 loop spans 14 amino acids. The germline V and J ends were trimmed by 3 bases and 3 bases, with 6 bases remaining between them. The CDR3 reads CASSLARYNSPLHF. In nucleotides, the CDR3 is TGTGCCAGCAGCTTGGCCCGCTATAATTCACCCCTCCACTTT.

This sequence joins TRBV19 and TRBJ2-5; no clear D gene. CDR1 and CDR2 (germline): LNHDA, SQIVND (reference sequence). This CDR3 region has 12 residues. V lost 4 bases to trimming and J lost 4 bases, with 7 bases between them. The CDR3 region has the DNA TGTGCCAGTAGTAAGGACCGAGAGACCCAGTACTTC. Residues: CASSKDRETQYF.

This clonotype is medium-sized by share. The chain links TRBV11-3 to TRBJ2-3; 10 nucleotides align to TRBD1. The CDR3 is made up of 16 amino acids. Germline lookup yields CDR1 SGHNT and CDR2 YENEEA. Losses at the gene ends were 2 bases for V and 4 bases for J; bases not matched to a gene: 6. The CDR3 here is CASSLRTGGGSDTQYF. CDR3 bases: TGTGCCAGCAGCTTAAGGACAGGGGGAGGTTCAGATACGCAGTATTTT. The variable domain in full, completed from reference TRBV11-3 and TRBJ2-3, reads EAGVVQSPRYKIIEKKQPVAFWCNPISGHNTLYWYLQNLGQGPELLIRYENEEAVDDSQLPKDRFSAERLKGVDSTLKIQPAELGDSAVYLCASSLRTGGGSDTQYFGPGTRLTVL.

This clonotype appeared many times. The rearrangement links TRBV19 to TRBJ2-7, with TRBD2 matching over 13 bases. The CDR3 consists of 16 residues. The germline gives CDR1 LNHDA, CDR2 SQIVND (reference sequence). The V segment lost 6 bases and the J segment 6 bases; nucleotides outside the gene matches: 11. CDR3 sequence reads: CASSPIRTSGSTEQYF. Here the CDR3 DNA reads TGTGCCAGTAGCCCAATTCGGACTAGCGGGAGTACCGAGCAGTACTTC.

This clonotype was seen many times. The junction does not match germline at one end; this may be a read error. This rearrangement joins TRBV10-3 to TRBJ2-2; 11 positions agree with TRBD2. Per germline, CDR1 ENHRY and CDR2 SYGVKD. This CDR3 comprises 16 residues. The CDR3 nucleotides read TGTGCCCTCAGCCCCTCGGGACTAGCGGCCACCGGGGAGCTGTTTTTT. It codes for CALSPSGLAATGELFF.

This clonotype was observed many times. The V call is TRBV6-1, the J call TRBJ2-1; 9 bases fit TRBD2. The CDR3 contains 15 residues. J was trimmed by 4 bases and V by 1 base; bases with no gene match: 2. The germline CDR1 and CDR2 sequences are MNHNS and SASEGT. CDR3 nucleotides: TGTGCCAGCAGTGAAGGGCTAGCGGGGTACAATGAGCAGTTCTTC. Translated: CASSEGLAGYNEQFF.

The table lists this clonotype with many counts. V gene TRBV6-2 or TRBV6-3 combines with J gene TRBJ2-3, with D perhaps given as TRBD1 or TRBD2 (5 bases each). The CDR3 has 15 residues. With 3 bases removed from V and 4 bases from J, the gap between germline ends came to 14 bases. Germline loops: CDR1 MNHEY, CDR2 SVGEGT. CDR3 in DNA: TGTGCCAGCAGTTATAGCGTAAGGGGTCCAGATACGCAGTATTTT. Its protein product is CASSYSVRGPDTQYF.

This clonotype was detected ten times or more. The chain has TRBV30 and TRBJ1-3; D unclear. CDR3 length: 12 amino acids. Germline V CDR1 and CDR2: GTSNPN, SVGIG (reference sequence). V lost 1 base to trimming and J lost 5 bases, with 6 bases between them. Here the CDR3 DNA reads TGTGCCTGGAGTGACGGTCGAAACACCATATATTTT. This translates into CAWSDGRNTIYF.